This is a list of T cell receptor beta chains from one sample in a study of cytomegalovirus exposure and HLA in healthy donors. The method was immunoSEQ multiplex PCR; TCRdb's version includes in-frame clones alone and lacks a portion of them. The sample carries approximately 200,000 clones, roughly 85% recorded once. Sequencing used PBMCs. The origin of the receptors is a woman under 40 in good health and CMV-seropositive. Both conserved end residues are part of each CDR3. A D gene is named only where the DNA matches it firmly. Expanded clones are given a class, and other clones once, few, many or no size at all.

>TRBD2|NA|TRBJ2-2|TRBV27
TGTGCCAGCAGTCCCCTCGCGGGGGGGCTGAACACCGGGGAGCTGTTTTTT
CASSPLAGGLNTGELFF
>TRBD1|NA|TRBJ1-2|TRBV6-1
TGTGCCAGCAGTGTAGGGACAGGGGAGGACCCGTATGGCTACACCTTC
CASSVGTGEDPYGYTF
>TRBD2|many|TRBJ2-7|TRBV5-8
TGTGCCAGCAGCCCACCGGGGGGGGGCTACGAGCAGTACTTC
CASSPPGGGYEQYF
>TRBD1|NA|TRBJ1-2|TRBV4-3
TGCGCCAGCAGCCACTCTCGGACAGGGGGCACGGAAGGCTACACCTTC
CASSHSRTGGTEGYTF
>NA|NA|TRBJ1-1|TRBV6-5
TGTGCCAGCCGAGGTTTGCCTAACACTGAAGCTTTCTTT
CASRGLPNTEAFF
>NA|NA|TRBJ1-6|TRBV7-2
TGTGCCAGCAGCCCCACCAGCTGGAGCTCCTATAATTCACCCCTCCACTTT
CASSPTSWSSYNSPLHF
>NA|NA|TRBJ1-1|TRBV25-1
TGTGCCAGCAGTGAATACGATTTAGACACTGAAGCTTTCTTT
CASSEYDLDTEAFF
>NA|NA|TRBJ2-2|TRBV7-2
TGTGCCAGCAGCCCACATGGGGGAGGGGGCACCGGGGAGCTGTTTTTT
CASSPHGGGGTGELFF
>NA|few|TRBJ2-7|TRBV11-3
TGTGCCAGCAGTAGAGGCTACGAGCAGTACTTC
CASSRGYEQYF
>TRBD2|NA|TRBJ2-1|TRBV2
TGTGCCAGCAGTGAATCGATTAGCGGGGGGGGGCCTATGAGTTACAATGAGCAGTTCTTC
CASSESISGGGPMSYNEQFF
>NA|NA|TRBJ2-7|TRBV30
TGTGCCTGGAGACAGCCCTCCTCCTACGAGCAGTACTTC
CAWRQPSSYEQYF
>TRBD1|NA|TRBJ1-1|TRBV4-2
TGTGCCAGCAGCCAGCCCAGGGGGCTTAACACTGAAGCTTTCTTT
CASSQPRGLNTEAFF
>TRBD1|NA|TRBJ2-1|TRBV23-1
TGCGCCAGCCAGGTCGCGGCAGGGGGCCGTGAGCAGTTCTTC
CASQVAAGGREQFF
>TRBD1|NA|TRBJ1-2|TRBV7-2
TGTGCCAGCAGCCGACGACAGGGGGCCTATGGCTACACCTTC
CASSRRQGAYGYTF
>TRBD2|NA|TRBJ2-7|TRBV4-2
TGTGCCAGCAGCCAACCTATAGCGGGAGGTCTCACCTACGAGCAGTACTTC
CASSQPIAGGLTYEQYF
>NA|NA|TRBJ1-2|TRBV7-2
TGTGCCAGCAGCTTAAACCCGCCTGAGGCGGACTATGGCTACACCTTC
CASSLNPPEADYGYTF
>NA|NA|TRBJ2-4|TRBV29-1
TGCAGCGTTGAGGAGGGGGCGGCCAAAAACATTCAGTACTTC
CSVEEGAAKNIQYF
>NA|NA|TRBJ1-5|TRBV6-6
TGTGCCAGCACTTTACTTTCCCGGGGAAGCAATCAGCCCCAGCATTTT
CASTLLSRGSNQPQHF
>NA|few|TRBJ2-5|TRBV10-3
TGTGCCATCAGTGAGTCGGACAGACAAGAGACCCAGTACTTC
CAISESDRQETQYF
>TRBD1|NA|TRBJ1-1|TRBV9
TGTGCCAGCAGCGTATCTCGACAGGGGGGGATCACTGAAGCTTTCTTT
CASSVSRQGGITEAFF
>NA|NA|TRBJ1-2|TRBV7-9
TGTGCCAGCAGCTCACAGAGTCTCTATGGCTACACCTTC
CASSSQSLYGYTF
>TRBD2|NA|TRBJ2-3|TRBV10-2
TGCGCCAGCGTGCCCAGCGGGGGAAACACAGATACGCAGTATTTT
CASVPSGGNTDTQYF
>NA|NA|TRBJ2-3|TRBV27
TGTGCCAGCAGGCTCTGGTCAAACTCACCCCAAGATACGCAGTATTTT
CASRLWSNSPQDTQYF
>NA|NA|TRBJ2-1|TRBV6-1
TGTGCCAGCAGTGAGACTAGTGTGGATGAGCAGTTCTTC
CASSETSVDEQFF
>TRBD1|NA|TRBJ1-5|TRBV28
TGTGCCAGCAGTCCTTCACAGGGGCGAGGGCAGCCCCAGCATTTT
CASSPSQGRGQPQHF
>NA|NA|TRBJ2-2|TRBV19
TGTGCCAGTACTCCGCGGACTCATGGCCAGCTGTTTTTT
CASTPRTHGQLFF
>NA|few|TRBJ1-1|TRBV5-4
TGTGCCAGCAGCTTAAGGATCCGGGAGGGCACTGAAGCTTTCTTT
CASSLRIREGTEAFF
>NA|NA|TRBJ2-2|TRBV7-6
TGTGCCAGCAGCCGGACCGGGGAGCTGTTTTTT
CASSRTGELFF
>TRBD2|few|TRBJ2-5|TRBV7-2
TGTGCCAGTAGGAGCGGGGACCAAGAGACCCAGTACTTC
CASRSGDQETQYF
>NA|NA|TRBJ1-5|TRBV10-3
TGTGCCATCAGTGTACAGCAGGGGAATCAGCCCCAGCATTTT
CAISVQQGNQPQHF
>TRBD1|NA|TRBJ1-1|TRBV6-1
TGTGCCAGCAGTGAGGAGGGGGCGCAAACTGAAGCTTTCTTT
CASSEEGAQTEAFF
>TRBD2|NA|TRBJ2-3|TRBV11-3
TGTGCCAGCACAATAGCGGGAGGGCCTGGTACGCAGTATTTT
CASTIAGGPGTQYF
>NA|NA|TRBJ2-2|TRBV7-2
TGTGCCAGCAGCTCACCCGCAGGGGCCACCGGGGAGCTGTTTTTT
CASSSPAGATGELFF
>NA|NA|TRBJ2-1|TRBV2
TGTGCCAGCGGAGGTTATAGCTCCTACAATGAGCAGTTCTTC
CASGGYSSYNEQFF
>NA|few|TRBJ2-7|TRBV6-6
TGTGCCAGCAACCAATACAGGGCTGGCGAGCAGTACTTC
CASNQYRAGEQYF
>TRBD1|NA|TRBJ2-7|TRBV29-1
TGCAGCGTTGTACCCTGGGACAGACCCTACGAGCAGTACTTC
CSVVPWDRPYEQYF
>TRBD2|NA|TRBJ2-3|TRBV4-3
TGCGCCAGCAGCCCAGCGGGGGGCACAGATACGCAGTATTTT
CASSPAGGTDTQYF
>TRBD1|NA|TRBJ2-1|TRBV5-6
TGTGCCAGCAACGATTGGACAGGGGGGAGTGAGCAGTTCTTC
CASNDWTGGSEQFF
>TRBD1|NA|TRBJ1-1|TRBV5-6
TGTGCCAGCAGCCTACCCGGGACAGGGAAAACTGAAGCTTTCTTT
CASSLPGTGKTEAFF
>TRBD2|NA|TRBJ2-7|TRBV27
TGTGCCAGCAGTCCTACCGGGACTAGCGGGGCTGGAAGGTACGAGCAGTACTTC
CASSPTGTSGAGRYEQYF
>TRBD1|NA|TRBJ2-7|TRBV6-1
TGTGCCAGCAGACTGGGACAGATCTCCTACGAGCAGTACTTC
CASRLGQISYEQYF
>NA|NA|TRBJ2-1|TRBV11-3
TGTGCCAGCAGCTTTTGGGGGGAAAACAATGAGCAGTTCTTC
CASSFWGENNEQFF
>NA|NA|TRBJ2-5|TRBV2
TGTGCCAGCAGTGTTAACCAAGAGACCCAGTACTTC
CASSVNQETQYF
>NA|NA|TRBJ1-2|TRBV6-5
TGTGCCAGCAGTGAAGGCGGGGGTTGGGGCTACACCTTC
CASSEGGGWGYTF
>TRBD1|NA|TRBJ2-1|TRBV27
TGTGCCAGCAGACAAGACTTGGGACAGGGGTACCGTTACTCCTACAATGAGCAGTTCTTC
CASRQDLGQGYRYSYNEQFF
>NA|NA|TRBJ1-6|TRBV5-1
TGCGCCAGCAGCTTAAGTGGGCCATATAATTCACCCCTCCACTTT
CASSLSGPYNSPLHF
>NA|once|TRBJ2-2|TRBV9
TGTGCCAGCAGCGCCCTCCCTCAGGAGCGGTCAACCGGGGAGCTGTTTTTT
CASSALPQERSTGELFF
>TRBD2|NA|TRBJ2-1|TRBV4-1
TGCGCCAGCAGCCAAAGGCCCGCGGGGGTCTCCTACAATGAGCAGTTCTTC
CASSQRPAGVSYNEQFF
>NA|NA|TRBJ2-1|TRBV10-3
TGTGCCATCAGTGAGTTAGTGCCAGCGTACAATGAGCAGTTCTTC
CAISELVPAYNEQFF
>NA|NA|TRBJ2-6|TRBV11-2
TGTGCCAGCAGCTTAGGACAGTCCTCTGGGGCCAACGTCCTGACTTTC
CASSLGQSSGANVLTF
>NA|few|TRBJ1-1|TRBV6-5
TGTGCCAGCATATCAGGGGTTAGAACTGAAGCTTTCTTT
CASISGVRTEAFF
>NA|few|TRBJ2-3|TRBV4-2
TGTGCCAGCAGCCAAGATGCACGGGGGGCGGATACGCAGTATTTT
CASSQDARGADTQYF
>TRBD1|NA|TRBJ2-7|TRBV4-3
TGCGCCAGCAGCTATACAGGGGGCTCCTACGAGCAGTACTTC
CASSYTGGSYEQYF
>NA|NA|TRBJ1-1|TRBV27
TGTGCCAGCAAAAAGGGCAGGGCTTGGGACACTGAAGCTTTCTTT
CASKKGRAWDTEAFF
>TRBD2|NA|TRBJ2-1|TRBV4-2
TGTGCCAGCAGCGCGGGGAGCGGGAGCTCCTACAATGAGCAGTTCTTC
CASSAGSGSSYNEQFF
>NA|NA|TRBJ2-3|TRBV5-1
TGCGCCAGCAGCCCTATCCTCACAGATACGCAGTATTTT
CASSPILTDTQYF
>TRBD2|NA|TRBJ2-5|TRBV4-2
TGTGCCAGCAGCCACTCCGGGGCGGGGGGCATCGGAGAGACCCAGTACTTC
CASSHSGAGGIGETQYF
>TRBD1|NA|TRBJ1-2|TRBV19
TGTGCCAGTAGTAAGAATAAGGGACAGGGCTCATATGGCTACACCTTC
CASSKNKGQGSYGYTF
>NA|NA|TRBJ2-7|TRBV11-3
TGTGCCAGCAGCCGTCTGCCGGGAGAAGCGTACGAGCAGTACTTC
CASSRLPGEAYEQYF
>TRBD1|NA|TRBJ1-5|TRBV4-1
TGCGCCAGCAGCCAGGCGACAGGGGGCAATCAGCCCCAGCATTTT
CASSQATGGNQPQHF